This T cell receptor (beta chain) was sequenced during a study of response to subunit inactivated influenza vaccine. Notes on the study in general: That few new T cells are recruited by each seasonal influenza vaccination was the authors' suggestion.

The CDR3 is made up of 14 amino acids. V lost 2 bases and J 1 base, leaving 8 bases between the germline ends. Germline V gives CDR1 KGHSH, CDR2 LQKENI. Via MiXCR, TCRdb re-called the RT-PCR reads, giving one row per CDR3 protein. Among 650,000 to 850,000 distinct CDR3 sequences listed, about 14% were seen once. This clonotype was found a few times. The target antigen is unknown. This TCR came from a man aged 45-60 years who received an inactivated influenza vaccine. The material was PBMCs from blood, obtained approximately 15 days before vaccination. The chain uses TRBV18 and TRBJ1-1; D perhaps matches TRBD1 (5 bases). In nucleotides, the CDR3 is TGTGCCAGCTCACCAATCAGGGAGAACACTGAAGCTTTCTTT. It encodes CASSPIRENTEAFF.